This is a list of T cell receptor beta chains from one sample in a study of blood T cell repertoires in COVID-19. Sequencing used immunoSEQ multiplex PCR; TCRdb keeps in-frame clones, though not all of them. The sample holds about 190,000 clones, around 89% seen once. The source material was peripheral blood. Receptors were obtained from a man aged 50-59 years with acute or convalescent COVID-19. The CDR3 runs from the conserved cysteine through the conserved F or W. The D gene is left open where the match is weak. Expanded clones are given a class, and other clones once, few, many or no size at all.

j_gene,abundance,d_gene,v_gene,CDR3nt,CDR3aa
TRBJ1-3,NA,TRBD1,TRBV9,TGTGCCAGCAGCGGGGACACCAGGGGGCCTGGAAACACCATATATTTT,CASSGDTRGPGNTIYF
TRBJ2-2,once,NA,TRBV6-5,TGTGCCACCAGAAGTGTGGCCGGGGGTGGCGGGGAGCTGTTTTTT,CATRSVAGGGGELFF
TRBJ1-1,NA,NA,TRBV5-1,TGCGCCAGCAGCGAAAACAGAAGCCCTATAGTGTGGATCTTT,CASSENRSPIVWIF
TRBJ1-3,NA,TRBD1,TRBV9,TGTGCCAGCAATAGGGACAGGGCGGCTGGAAACACCATATATTTT,CASNRDRAAGNTIYF
TRBJ2-3,NA,TRBD1,TRBV5-6,TGTGCCAGCAGCCTAGACAGGGCCTACACAGATACGCAGTATTTT,CASSLDRAYTDTQYF
TRBJ2-3,NA,NA,TRBV11-2,TGTGCCAGCAGCAGGAACAGAGATACGCAGTATTTT,CASSRNRDTQYF
TRBJ1-5,NA,NA,TRBV5-1,TGCGCCAGCAGCGAAGGACAGCCCAATCAGCCCCAGCATTTT,CASSEGQPNQPQHF
TRBJ2-7,NA,NA,TRBV7-2,TGTGCCAGCAGCTTACAAGACAGGTCCTACGAGCAGTACTTC,CASSLQDRSYEQYF
TRBJ2-1,NA,TRBD2,TRBV7-2,TGTGCCAGCAGCTTCCGGACTAGCGGAAACTACAATGAGCAGTTCTTC,CASSFRTSGNYNEQFF
TRBJ2-7,NA,TRBD2,TRBV29-1,TGCAGCTCCCTGGGGACTAGCGCTTACGAGCAGTACTTC,CSSLGTSAYEQYF
TRBJ2-1,once,NA,TRBV25-1,TGTGCCAGCAGTGCCCCCGTTAAGAGACAGTTGAGTGAGCAGTTCTTC,CASSAPVKRQLSEQFF
TRBJ2-6,NA,TRBD2,TRBV28,TGTGCCAGCACCTCGGAAGCGGGGAACCCCTCTGGGGCCAACGTCCTGACTTTC,CASTSEAGNPSGANVLTF
TRBJ2-7,NA,NA,TRBV18,TGTGCCAGCTCACCCCGGGACGGGAGCTCCTACGAGCAGTACTTC,CASSPRDGSSYEQYF
TRBJ2-1,NA,TRBD2,TRBV5-4,TGTGCCAGCAGCCCCCGGACTAGCGGGCTCAATGAGCAGTTCTTC,CASSPRTSGLNEQFF
TRBJ2-1,NA,TRBD1,TRBV6-4,TGTGCCAGCAGGGTACAGGGGGAAGGTGGCTATGAGCAGTTCTTC,CASRVQGEGGYEQFF
TRBJ2-1,NA,TRBD1,TRBV28,TGTGCCAGCAGTTTGCGGGACAGGACCAATGAGCAGTTCTTC,CASSLRDRTNEQFF
TRBJ1-2,NA,TRBD1,TRBV13,TGTGCCAGCAGCGTTTACGGGGACAGTGACTATGGCTACACCTTC,CASSVYGDSDYGYTF
TRBJ1-2,few,TRBD1,TRBV29-1,TGCAGCGTTGAAGTCCGAACGGACAGGGGAAAAGGGGGCTACACCTTC,CSVEVRTDRGKGGYTF
TRBJ1-1,NA,TRBD1,TRBV5-1,TGCGCCAGCAGCCGGGACAGGCGTGGGGCCCTGAGCACTGAAGCTTTCTTT,CASSRDRRGALSTEAFF
TRBJ1-4,NA,TRBD1,TRBV19,TGTGCCAGTAGCCACGGACAGGGGACTAATGAAAAACTGTTTTTT,CASSHGQGTNEKLFF
TRBJ2-2,NA,NA,TRBV7-9,TGTGCCAGCACCAGACTACCCGGGGAGCTGTTTTTT,CASTRLPGELFF
TRBJ1-6,NA,NA,TRBV10-1,TGCGCCGGGGGGGTTAGTAATTCACCCCTCCACTTT,CAGGVSNSPLHF
TRBJ2-2,NA,NA,TRBV21-1,TGTGCCAGCAGCAAGGGAGAGCACCCATCGGACACCGGGGAGCTGTTTTTT,CASSKGEHPSDTGELFF
TRBJ2-3,NA,TRBD2,TRBV5-1,TGCGCCAGCACCTTAGGACTAGCGATAGATACGCAGTATTTT,CASTLGLAIDTQYF
TRBJ2-5,NA,NA,TRBV28,TGTGCCAGCAGTTTATCAAGGACTGAGCAAGAGACCCAGTACTTC,CASSLSRTEQETQYF
TRBJ2-3,NA,TRBD2,TRBV7-6,TGTGCCAGCAGCTCCTCGACTAGCGACACAGATACGCAGTATTTT,CASSSSTSDTDTQYF
TRBJ2-3,NA,TRBD2,TRBV9,TGTGCCAGCAGCGGGACTAGCGGGGGACTAGGAGATACGCAGTATTTT,CASSGTSGGLGDTQYF
TRBJ1-3,NA,NA,TRBV4-3,TGCGCCAGCAGCCAAGATTATAGGCAGGGACTCCGGAGTGGTGGAAACACCATATATTTT,CASSQDYRQGLRSGGNTIYF
TRBJ1-1,NA,TRBD1,TRBV28,TGTGCCAGCAGCCTGGGACAGGGAAGAACTGAAGCTTTCTTT,CASSLGQGRTEAFF
TRBJ1-3,few,NA,TRBV18,TGTGCCAGCTCACCGGGGGGAGCTGGAAACACCATATATTTT,CASSPGGAGNTIYF
TRBJ1-2,NA,NA,TRBV2,TGTGCCAGCAGCTTACAGACGAACTATGGCTACACCTTC,CASSLQTNYGYTF
TRBJ2-1,NA,NA,TRBV29-1,TGCAGCGCCACCCCGCAGGTTACTCATGAGCAGTTCTTC,CSATPQVTHEQFF
TRBJ2-3,NA,TRBD1,TRBV7-9,TGTGCCAGCACCCAGGGGGCTACGGTGAGCGAAGATACGCAGTATTTT,CASTQGATVSEDTQYF
TRBJ1-2,NA,TRBD1,TRBV9,TGTGCCAGCAGCGTAGGCCGATTCCCGGACAGGGCAAAGGGCTATGGCTACACCTTC,CASSVGRFPDRAKGYGYTF
TRBJ2-1,NA,NA,TRBV5-4,TGTGCCAGCAGCCCGGACTCCGCAAGGTACAATGAGCAGTTCTTC,CASSPDSARYNEQFF
TRBJ1-2,NA,TRBD1,TRBV28,TGTGCCAGCAGTTTAAGGGACAGGACTAACTATGGCTACACCTTC,CASSLRDRTNYGYTF
TRBJ1-6,NA,TRBD1,TRBV15,TGTGCCACCAGCATTCGACAGGGGATTGCTAATTCACCCCTCCACTTT,CATSIRQGIANSPLHF
TRBJ1-2,NA,NA,TRBV19,TGTGCCAGTAGTATCAGTGGCAGGGGCATCTATGGCTACACCTTC,CASSISGRGIYGYTF